These 13 T cell receptor beta chains came from one sample sequenced in a study of beta chain features in type 1 diabetes. Study observations and caveats: Within each of all four CD4+ subsets, Type 1 diabetes patients had TCRB CDR3s that were moderately but significantly shorter.

No antigen has been assigned to these receptors. Isolated RNA was reverse transcribed in full, so expressed TCRB transcripts were sequenced. Here immunoSEQ multiplex PCR was the method, and the copy in TCRdb shows in-frame clones only, minus some. Altogether some 170,000 clones are present, almost 65% being singletons, with the ten largest covering roughly 0.092%. The sample was naive CD4+ T cells from blood. Every receptor here comes from a man aged 30 to 45 with type 1 diabetes.

V usage is TRBV6-5 and J usage is TRBJ2-2; D is perhaps TRBD1 (6 bases). This CDR3 is built from 15 residues. Germline V gene sequence: CDR1 MNHEY, CDR2 SVGAGI. V dropped 6 bases and J dropped 6 bases, with 17 bases sitting between them. CDR3 loop: CASRPTTGPAGELFF. CDR3 bases: TGTGCCAGCAGACCTACTACAGGGCCCGCCGGGGAGCTGTTTTTT.

This rearrangement joins TRBV7-2 to TRBJ2-5; TRBD2 matches 7 bases. The V and J ends lost 5 bases and 2 bases, in that order; junction bases with no gene match: 11. Germline V gene lookup returns CDR1 SGHTA and CDR2 FQGNSA. The CDR3 extends over 16 amino acids. CDR3 DNA: TGTGCCAGCAGCAGGAATGGCGGGGGTCTTCAAGAGACCCAGTACTTC. Its protein is CASSRNGGGLQETQYF. The whole variable domain, remainder taken from reference TRBV7-2 and TRBJ2-5, is GAGVSQSPSNKVTEKGKDVELRCDPISGHTALYWYRQSLGQGLEFLIYFQGNSAPDKSGLPSDRFSAERTGGSVSTLTIQRTQQEDSAVYLCASSRNGGGLQETQYFGPGTRLLVL.

CDR3 DNA: TGTGCCAGCAGCTTAGGAGCCTACCCCTACGAGCAGTACTTC. This gives the protein CASSLGAYPYEQYF. V and J are TRBV7-2 and TRBJ2-7; D uncertain. The CDR3 runs to 14 residues. Germline assignment: CDR1 SGHTA and CDR2 FQGNSA. The germline V and J ends were trimmed by 1 base and 2 bases, with 9 bases remaining between them.

This clone came up a few times. This chain links TRBV28 with TRBJ1-2; D remains unclear. Trimming pared 8 bases from V and 4 bases from J, leaving 8 bases between. The CDR3 is 11 residues long. Germline values: CDR1 MDHEN, CDR2 SYDVKM. The CDR3 sequence is CASGGAYGYTF. DNA for the CDR3: TGTGCCAGCGGCGGAGCCTATGGCTACACCTTC.

This clone was observed a few times. The chain couples TRBV29-1 to TRBJ2-1; D unclear. CDR3 size: 15 residues. Per germline, CDR1 SQVTM and CDR2 ANQGSEA. Between the trimmed V and J ends, which lost 7 bases and 0 bases, there was a span of 16 bases. The CDR3 sequence: CSAKLGSSSYNEQFF. DNA for the CDR3: TGCAGCGCTAAGTTGGGGTCTAGCTCCTACAATGAGCAGTTCTTC.

J is TRBJ1-2 and V is TRBV6-4; D is perhaps TRBD1 (6 bases). The V gene's germline CDR1 is MRHNA and CDR2 SNTAGT. The CDR3 has 12 residues. V was pared by 4 bases and J by 8 bases, with 11 bases between. CDR3 sequence: CASSAQGYGYTF. For the CDR3, the DNA is TGTGCCAGCAGTGCACAGGGATACGGCTACACCTTC.

The chain is built from TRBV19 and TRBJ2-7; 8 bases line up with TRBD1. V shed 6 bases, J shed 3 bases, and the junction held 1 base outside the gene matches. Germline loops: CDR1 LNHDA, CDR2 SQIVND (reference sequence). The CDR3 consists of 12 residues. CDR3 coding DNA: TGTGCCAGTAGCGGACAGGGCTACGAGCAGTACTTC. It encodes CASSGQGYEQYF.

The chain recombines TRBV7-2 with TRBJ2-5; D is ambiguous. CDR1 SGHTA and CDR2 FQGNSA come from the germline V gene. The CDR3 totals 13 residues. V was trimmed by 3 bases and J by 1 base, leaving 6 bases between them. In DNA form, the CDR3 reads TGTGCCAGCAGCTTGCGTACCCAAGAGACCCAGTACTTC. Translation gives CASSLRTQETQYF.

V usage is TRBV30 and J usage is TRBJ2-2, with 8 bases lining up with TRBD2. CDR3 length: 15 amino acids. V shed 5 bases, J shed 4 bases, and the junction held 9 bases outside the gene matches. CDR1 GTSNPN and CDR2 SVGIG come from the germline V gene (reference sequence). The CDR3 reads CAWAGGYAATGELFF. CDR3 sequence (DNA): TGTGCCTGGGCGGGGGGCTATGCGGCCACCGGGGAGCTGTTTTTT.

This chain connects TRBV5-4 to TRBJ2-5; D is undetermined. Between the trimmed V and J ends, which lost 0 bases and 5 bases, there was a span of 5 bases. The germline gives CDR1 SGHNT, CDR2 YYREEE (reference sequence). The CDR3 sequence is 12 residues long. The CDR3, as DNA: TGTGCCAGCAGCTTGGCCGCGGAGACCCAGTACTTC. Amino acids: CASSLAAETQYF.

V and J are TRBV4-3 and TRBJ1-2; D remains unclear. Trimming removed 0 bases from V and 8 bases from J, with 19 bases in between. There are 16 residues in the CDR3. From germline, CDR1 is LGHNA and CDR2 YSLEER. The CDR3 sequence: CASSQDQYGTGIGYTF. CDR3 bases: TGCGCCAGCAGCCAAGATCAGTACGGTACCGGCATAGGCTACACCTTC.

This chain connects TRBV7-9 to TRBJ1-2; D is undetermined. Germline V gene lookup returns CDR1 SEHNR and CDR2 FQNEAQ (reference sequence). V was cut by 4 bases and J by 4 bases, with 16 bases left in between. The CDR3 runs 15 residues. CDR3 in amino acids: CASSSYPQKGYGYTF. In nucleotides, the CDR3 is TGTGCCAGCAGCTCCTACCCCCAGAAGGGCTATGGCTACACCTTC. The full variable domain, with the rest looked up from reference TRBV7-9 and TRBJ1-2, is DTGVSQNPRHKITKRGQNVTFRCDPISEHNRLYWYRQTLGQGPEFLTYFQNEAQLEKSRLLSDRFSAERPKGSFSTLEIQRTEQGDSAMYLCASSSYPQKGYGYTFGSGTRLTVV.

The chain joins TRBV25-1 to TRBJ1-6, with D hard to call. The CDR3 runs 12 residues. The germline V and J ends were trimmed by 7 bases and 10 bases, with 11 bases remaining between them. Germline CDR1 reads MGHDK; CDR2 reads SYGVNS. This CDR3 is CASKGVGSPLHF. CDR3 coding DNA: TGTGCCAGCAAGGGAGTGGGCTCACCCCTCCACTTT.